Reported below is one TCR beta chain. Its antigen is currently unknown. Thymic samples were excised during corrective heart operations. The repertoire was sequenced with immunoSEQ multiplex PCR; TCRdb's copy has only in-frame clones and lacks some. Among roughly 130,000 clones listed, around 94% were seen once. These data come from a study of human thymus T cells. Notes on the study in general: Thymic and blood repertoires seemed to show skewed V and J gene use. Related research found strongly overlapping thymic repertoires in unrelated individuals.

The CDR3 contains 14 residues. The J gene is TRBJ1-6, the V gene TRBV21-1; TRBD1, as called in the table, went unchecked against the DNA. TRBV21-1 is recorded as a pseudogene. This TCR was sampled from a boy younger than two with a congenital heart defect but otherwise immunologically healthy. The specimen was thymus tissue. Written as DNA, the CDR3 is TGTGCCAGCAGCAAGGGACAGGGGAATTCACCCCTCCACTTT. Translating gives CASSKGQGNSPLHF.